This entry describes one TCR beta chain. This specimen comes from a study of blood T cell repertoires in COVID-19. Across the whole study: Donors in the United States, Italy and Spain gave samples during acute or convalescent COVID-19.

Profiling relied on immunoSEQ multiplex PCR, and the TCRdb table lists in-frame clones only, not all of them. The table has 210,000 or so clones, about 90% seen once. V shed 0 bases and J 7 bases; nucleotides not matched to a gene: 6. Germline loops: CDR1 LGHNA, CDR2 YNFKEQ. This CDR3 has 15 residues. The chain employs TRBV4-2 and TRBJ2-1, with 7 positions matching TRBD2. Material: peripheral blood. The receptor comes from a woman aged 45-59 years with acute or convalescent COVID-19. The CDR3 DNA is TGTGCCAGCAGCCAAGAGGTCAGTAGCGGGAATGAGCAGTTCTTC. Protein: CASSQEVSSGNEQFF.